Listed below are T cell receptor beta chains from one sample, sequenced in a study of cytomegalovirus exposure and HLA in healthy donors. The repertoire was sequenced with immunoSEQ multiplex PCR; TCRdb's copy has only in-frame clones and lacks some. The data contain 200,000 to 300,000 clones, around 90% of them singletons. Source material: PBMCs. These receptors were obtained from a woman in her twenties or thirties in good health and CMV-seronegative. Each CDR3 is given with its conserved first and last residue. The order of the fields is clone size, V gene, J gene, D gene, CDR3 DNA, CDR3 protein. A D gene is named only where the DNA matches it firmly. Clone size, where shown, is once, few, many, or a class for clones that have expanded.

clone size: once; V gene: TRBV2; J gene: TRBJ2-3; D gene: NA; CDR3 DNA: TGTGCCAGCAGTGAAAAGAGGTCAGATACGCAGTATTTT; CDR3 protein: CASSEKRSDTQYF
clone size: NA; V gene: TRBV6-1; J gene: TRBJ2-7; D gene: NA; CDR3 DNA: TGTGCCAGCAGTGAAGGGTCAGGGTGGACGTCCTCCTACGAGCAGTACTTC; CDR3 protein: CASSEGSGWTSSYEQYF
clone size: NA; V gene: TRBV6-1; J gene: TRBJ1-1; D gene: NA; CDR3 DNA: TGTGCCAGCTCGGGACAAGTCGCTGAAGCTTTCTTT; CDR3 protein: CASSGQVAEAFF
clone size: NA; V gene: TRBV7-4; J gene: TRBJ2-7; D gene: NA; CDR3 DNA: TGTGCCAGCAGCTTAGGCCGGGATATGAGGGATTCCTACGAGCAGTACTTC; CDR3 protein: CASSLGRDMRDSYEQYF
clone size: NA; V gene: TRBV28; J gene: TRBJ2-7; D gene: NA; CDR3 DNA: TGTGCCAGCACTCCGCCCGGCTCCTACGAGCAGTACTTC; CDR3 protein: CASTPPGSYEQYF
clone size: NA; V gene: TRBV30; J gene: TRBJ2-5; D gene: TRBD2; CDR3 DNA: TGTGCCTGGAGTGTACCCCCTTGGACTAGCGGGTCCCTGTACCAAGAGACCCAGTACTTC; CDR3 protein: CAWSVPPWTSGSLYQETQYF
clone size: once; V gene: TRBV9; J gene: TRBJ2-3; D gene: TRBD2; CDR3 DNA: TGTGCCAGCAGCGTAGCGACTAGCGGGAGAAGAGATACGCAGTATTTT; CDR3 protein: CASSVATSGRRDTQYF
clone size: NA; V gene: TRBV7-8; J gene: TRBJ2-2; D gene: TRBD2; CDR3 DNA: TGTGCCAGCAGCTTAGTAGTTGCGGGAGCCACCGGGGAGCTGTTTTTT; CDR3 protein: CASSLVVAGATGELFF
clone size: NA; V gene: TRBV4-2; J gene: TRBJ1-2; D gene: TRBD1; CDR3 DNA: TGTGCCAGCAGCCAAGATAAACGACAGGGCGACTATGGCTACACCTTC; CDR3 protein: CASSQDKRQGDYGYTF
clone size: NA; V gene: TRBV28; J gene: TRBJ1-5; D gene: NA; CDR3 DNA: TGTGCCAGCAGTTTAGGCGGGCCGGCAAATCAGCCCCAGCATTTT; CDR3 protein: CASSLGGPANQPQHF
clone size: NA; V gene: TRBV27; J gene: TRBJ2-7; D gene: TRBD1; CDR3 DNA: TGTGCCAGCAGTTTAGAAACGCGGGCAGGGGGCCTCTACGAGCAGTACTTC; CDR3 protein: CASSLETRAGGLYEQYF
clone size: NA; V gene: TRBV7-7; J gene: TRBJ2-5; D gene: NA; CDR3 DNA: TGTGCCAGCTGGCCCTCAGAACTTCTCCGGGAGACCCAGTACTTC; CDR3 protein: CASWPSELLRETQYF
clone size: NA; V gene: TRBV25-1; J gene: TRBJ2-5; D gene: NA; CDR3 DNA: TGTGCCAGCAGTGTTGGGTATTGGGCTGGGGAGACCCAGTACTTC; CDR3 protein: CASSVGYWAGETQYF
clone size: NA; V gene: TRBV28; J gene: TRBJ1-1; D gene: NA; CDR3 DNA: TGTGCCAGCAGTTCCGAGGACAGAGGTGAAGCTTTCTTT; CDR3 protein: CASSSEDRGEAFF
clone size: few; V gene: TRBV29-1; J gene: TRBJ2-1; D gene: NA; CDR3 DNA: TGCAGCGTTGGGAGCTTAGGGGCAGGGCCCTACAATGAGCAGTTCTTC; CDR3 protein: CSVGSLGAGPYNEQFF
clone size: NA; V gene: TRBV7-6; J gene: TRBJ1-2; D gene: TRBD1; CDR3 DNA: TGTGCCAGCAGCTTAGATGGACAGGGGGATTCTGGCTACACCTTC; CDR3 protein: CASSLDGQGDSGYTF
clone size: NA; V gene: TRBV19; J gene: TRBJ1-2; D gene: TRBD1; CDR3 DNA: TGTGCCAGTAGTCCAGGACAGGGGGTATTCTATGGCTACACCTTC; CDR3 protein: CASSPGQGVFYGYTF
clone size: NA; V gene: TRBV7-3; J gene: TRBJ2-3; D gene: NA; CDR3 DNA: TGTGCCAGCAGCTCCGGACCCCAGGCCGATACGCAGTATTTT; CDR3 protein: CASSSGPQADTQYF
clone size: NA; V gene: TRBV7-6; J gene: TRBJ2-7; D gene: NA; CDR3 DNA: TGTGCCAGCAGCTTATTAGGACAGGGAGGGATCGACGAGCAGTACTTC; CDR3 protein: CASSLLGQGGIDEQYF
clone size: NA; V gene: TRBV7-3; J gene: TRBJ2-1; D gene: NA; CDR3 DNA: TGTGCCAGCAGCTTAGGGGCCGGAGAGCAGTTCTTC; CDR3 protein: CASSLGAGEQFF
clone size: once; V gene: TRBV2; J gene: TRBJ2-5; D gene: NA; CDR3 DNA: TGTGCCAGCACAGCTCAAGAGACCCAGTACTTC; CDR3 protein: CASTAQETQYF
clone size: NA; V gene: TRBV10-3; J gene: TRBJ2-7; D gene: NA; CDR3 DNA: TGTGCCATCAGAGAAACCGGGACAAACTACGAGCAGTACTTC; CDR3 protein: CAIRETGTNYEQYF
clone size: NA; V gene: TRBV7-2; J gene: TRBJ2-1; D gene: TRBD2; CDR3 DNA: TGTGCCAGCAGCTTACAGGCTAGCGGGAGGAAAAACAATGAGCAGTTCTTC; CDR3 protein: CASSLQASGRKNNEQFF
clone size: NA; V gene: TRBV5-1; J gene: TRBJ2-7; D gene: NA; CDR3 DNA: TGCGCCAGCAGCTTGGGCACAGCCGAGCAGTACTTC; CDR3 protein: CASSLGTAEQYF
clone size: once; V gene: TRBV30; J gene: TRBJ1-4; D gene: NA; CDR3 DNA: TGTGCCTGGAACAGCAGGCTCTCGGCTAATGAAAAACTGTTTTTT; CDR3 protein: CAWNSRLSANEKLFF
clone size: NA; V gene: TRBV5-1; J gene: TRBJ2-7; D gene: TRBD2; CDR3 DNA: TGCGCCAGCAGCTTGGAAGCTAGCGGGAGCGACGAGCAGTACTTC; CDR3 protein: CASSLEASGSDEQYF
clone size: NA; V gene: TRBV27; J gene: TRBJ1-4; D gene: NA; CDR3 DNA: TGTGCCAGCAGTTCCCACGAGGACATCACCGGGGATGGCACTAATGAAAAACTGTTTTTT; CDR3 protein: CASSSHEDITGDGTNEKLFF
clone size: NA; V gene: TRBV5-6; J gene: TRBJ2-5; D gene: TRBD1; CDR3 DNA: TGTGCCAGCAGCTTTCTGACAGGGACCAACCAAGAGACCCAGTACTTC; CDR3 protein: CASSFLTGTNQETQYF
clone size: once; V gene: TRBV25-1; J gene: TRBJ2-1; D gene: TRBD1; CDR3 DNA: TGTGCCAGCAGTCGAATCGTGGACAGGAAACCCTACAATGAGCAGTTCTTC; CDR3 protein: CASSRIVDRKPYNEQFF
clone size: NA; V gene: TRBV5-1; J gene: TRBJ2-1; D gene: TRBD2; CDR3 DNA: TGCGCCAGCAGCTTGGATGGAGCGGGAGGGCCGGGGAATGAGCAGTTCTTC; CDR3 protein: CASSLDGAGGPGNEQFF
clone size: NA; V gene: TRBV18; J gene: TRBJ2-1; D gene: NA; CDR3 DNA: TGTGCCAGCTCACCACCGGTCTACAATGAGCAGTTCTTC; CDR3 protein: CASSPPVYNEQFF